The present entry profiles one T cell receptor (beta chain) with its context. These data belong to a study of blood T cell repertoires in COVID-19. Clones were sequenced by immunoSEQ multiplex PCR, and TCRdb holds only the in-frame ones, with some missing. The profile shows a few hundred thousand clones, about 91% of them singletons. Participant ages covered roughly 18 to 89 years across 25 or so US areas. The study assigned cohorts using participant-reported clinical history. CDR3 length equals 16 residues. V was trimmed by 9 bases and J by 1 base, leaving 19 bases between them. Germline values: CDR1 SNHLY, CDR2 FYNNEI.

This TCR was recovered from a woman aged 35 to 49 who had recovered from COVID-19. V gene TRBV2 combines with J gene TRBJ1-5; a weak D match, TRBD1 (5 bases). Sequencing was performed on PBMCs or T cells enriched from blood (not recorded which). CDR3 loop: CASTRGHLNSNQPQHF. Here the CDR3 DNA reads TGTGCCAGTACGCGGGGCCATTTAAACAGCAATCAGCCCCAGCATTTT.